Shown below are 32 T cell receptor beta chains from a single sample sequenced in a study of T cells in Graves' hyperthyroidism and ophthalmopathy. The CDR3 regions of TCR beta were amplified from RNA transcripts. The TCR CDR3 first-round RT-PCR relied on the HTBI primer set. TCRdb reprocessed the multiplex PCR reads with MiXCR, giving one entry per CDR3 protein. Of fewer than 750,000 distinct CDR3 sequences in the sample, 46% are singletons; the top ten hold around 8%. Sequenced input: peripheral blood or thyroid tissue (not recorded which). These receptors all come from a woman aged 18-29 years with Graves' hyperthyroidism.

The V gene is TRBV6-5, the J gene TRBJ2-7, with 9 bases lining up with TRBD2. The germline V gene encodes CDR1 MNHEY and CDR2 SVGAGI. V lost 10 bases, J lost 6 bases, and 4 bases stayed unmatched. This CDR3 contains 11 residues. Here the CDR3 DNA reads TGTGCCACCGGACTAGCGACCGAGCAGTACTTC. It encodes CATGLATEQYF.

This chain connects TRBV29-1 to TRBJ1-1; maybe TRBD1 (6 bases). Trimming removed 3 bases at V and 5 bases at J, with 19 bases between. The CDR3 is 15 amino acids. The germline gives CDR1 SQVTM, CDR2 ANQGSEA. CDR3 amino acids: CSVEAEQGGPTEAFF. The CDR3 DNA reads TGCAGCGTTGAGGCGGAACAGGGTGGACCTACTGAAGCTTTCTTT. Based on the CDR3 plus reference TRBV29-1 and TRBJ1-1, the full variable domain is SAVISQKPSRDICQRGTSLTIQCQVDSQVTMMFWYRQQPGQSLTLIATANQGSEATYESGFVIDKFPISRPNLTFSTLTVSNMSPEDSSIYLCSVEAEQGGPTEAFFGQGTRLTVV.

V and J are TRBV12-3 or TRBV12-4 and TRBJ1-3; TRBD1 might be the D (6 bases). V lost 3 bases, J lost 7 bases, and 13 bases lay in between. The CDR3 loop spans 14 amino acids. CDR3 bases: TGTGCCAGCAGTTTGTATGGGGGCGCGAACACCATATATTTT. It codes for CASSLYGGANTIYF.

This clonotype has a count of ten or more. The chain combines TRBV24-1 with TRBJ2-5; 7 bases fit TRBD1. V lost 3 bases to trimming and J lost 2 bases; unmatched junction nucleotides: 5. The CDR3 length is 15 residues. Germline CDR1 is KGHDR and CDR2 is SFDVKD. The CDR3 here is CATSDGTDFQETQYF. The CDR3 nucleotides read TGTGCCACCAGTGATGGGACAGACTTTCAAGAGACCCAGTACTTC.

To note about this clonotype: One base away lies a much larger clone, so this may be a sequencing read error. V gene TRBV12-3 or TRBV12-4 combines with J gene TRBJ2-2; no definite D call. V shed 3 bases and J shed 1 base, with 18 bases lying between them. There are 18 residues in the CDR3. CDR3 DNA sequence: TGTGCCAGCAGTTTCGTTTCTGTGGCAGCCAGGAACACCGGGGAGCTGTTTTTT. Amino acid sequence: CASSFVSVAARNTGELFF.

The chain joins TRBV30 to TRBJ1-4, with D possibly TRBD1 on 5 matching bases. CDR3 length: 13 amino acids. Germline V gene lookup returns CDR1 GTSNPN and CDR2 SVGIG (reference sequence). With 4 bases removed from V and 1 base from J, the gap between germline ends came to 7 bases. This CDR3 is CAWNGGTNEKLFF. Here the CDR3 DNA reads TGTGCCTGGAATGGGGGAACTAATGAAAAACTGTTTTTT.

This chain connects TRBV12-3 or TRBV12-4 to TRBJ2-2; 8 nucleotides align to TRBD2. The V gene end was trimmed by 5 bases and the J gene end by 5 bases; junction bases not matched to a gene: 7. The CDR3 is made up of 15 amino acids. The CDR3 region is CASSARQRGTGELFF. The CDR3 DNA is TGTGCCAGCAGTGCAAGGCAGCGGGGGACCGGGGAGCTGTTTTTT.

In this sample, this clonotype turned up many times. The chain employs TRBV11-2 and TRBJ1-1; maybe TRBD1 (5 bases). V was shortened by 7 bases and J by 6 bases, with 15 bases between the two germline ends. Germline CDR1 SGHAT, CDR2 FQNNGV. The CDR3 covers 13 residues. The chain's CDR3 is CASTSVGRAEAFF. Written as DNA, the CDR3 is TGTGCCAGCACCTCCGTCGGCAGGGCTGAAGCTTTCTTT.

This chain connects TRBV7-6 to TRBJ1-2; D not certain. The CDR3 has 13 residues. The germline CDR1 and CDR2 sequences are SGHVS and FNYEAQ. V was cut by 4 bases and J by 6 bases, with 12 bases left in between. CDR3 residues: CASSSSGSDGYTF. The CDR3 DNA follows: TGTGCCAGCAGCTCTAGCGGGAGCGATGGCTACACCTTC.

The genes are TRBV11-2 and TRBJ2-1; D is perhaps TRBD1 (6 bases). Germline loops: CDR1 SGHAT, CDR2 FQNNGV. The CDR3 runs 12 residues. V was pared by 6 bases and J by 9 bases, with 12 bases between. The CDR3 nucleotides are TGTGCCAGCAGTCCACAGGGCGGTGAGCAGTTCTTC. It is translated as CASSPQGGEQFF.

This clonotype occurred many times. This chain joins TRBV5-1 and TRBJ2-5, with no clear D. Germline V lookup: CDR1 SGHRS, CDR2 YFSETQ. The CDR3 consists of 14 residues. Trimming removed 0 bases at V and 0 bases at J, with 6 bases between. The DNA of the CDR3 is TGCGCCAGCAGCTTGGGAGCGCACCAAGAGACCCAGTACTTC. Translated: CASSLGAHQETQYF.

This chain uses TRBV2 with TRBJ1-4; D perhaps matches TRBD1 (6 bases). V dropped 8 bases and J dropped 7 bases, with 11 bases sitting between them. Germline V gene lookup returns CDR1 SNHLY and CDR2 FYNNEI. The CDR3 spans 12 residues. CDR3 DNA sequence: TGTGCCAGCGGGGACAAGGCTGAAAAACTGTTTTTT. Translation gives CASGDKAEKLFF.

Many counts were recorded for this clonotype. The chain couples TRBV5-1 to TRBJ1-6, with TRBD1 as a possible D gene (5 bases). This CDR3 region has 17 residues. Trimming stripped 0 bases from V and 7 bases from J, with 17 bases between. From germline, CDR1 is SGHRS and CDR2 YFSETQ. CDR3 loop: CASSLAPGDAVNSPLHF. The CDR3 bases are TGCGCCAGCAGCTTGGCCCCGGGGGACGCGGTGAATTCACCCCTCCACTTT.

The chain's CDR3 is CASRSGQGPYTF. The CDR3 DNA is TGTGCCAGCAGGAGCGGACAGGGGCCCTACACCTTC. The chain couples TRBV6-1 to TRBJ1-2; 9 positions match TRBD1. Germline lookup yields CDR1 MNHNS and CDR2 SASEGT. Unmatched junction bases numbered 6, after V lost 6 bases and J lost 10 bases. The CDR3 is 12 residues long.

The V call is TRBV20-1, the J call TRBJ2-1; 13 bases line up with TRBD2. Germline values: CDR1 DFQATT, CDR2 SNEGSKA (reference sequence). CDR3 length: 14 amino acids. J lost 6 bases, V lost 6 bases, and 5 bases had no gene match. CDR3 sequence reads: CSAALAGGPNEQFF. The CDR3 DNA follows: TGCAGTGCCGCACTAGCGGGAGGGCCCAATGAGCAGTTCTTC.

The V and J genes are TRBV5-6 and TRBJ1-3; D might be TRBD1 (6 bases). The CDR3 totals 17 residues. In germline, CDR1 is SGHDT, CDR2 YYEEEE. V lost 6 bases, J lost 2 bases, and 21 bases lay in between. CDR3: CASTGWALDSAGNTIYF. The CDR3 DNA reads as TGTGCCAGCACCGGTTGGGCCTTGGACAGTGCTGGAAACACCATATATTTT.

The rearrangement links TRBV19 to TRBJ2-5, with 10 bases that match TRBD2. Looked up from germline, CDR1 is LNHDA and CDR2 is SQIVND (reference sequence). The V segment lost 4 bases and the J segment 9 bases; nucleotides outside the gene matches: 17. The CDR3 extends over 17 amino acids. This CDR3 reads CASSTNLLAGLEEAQYF. In DNA form, the CDR3 reads TGTGCCAGTAGTACCAACCTACTAGCGGGATTAGAGGAGGCCCAGTACTTC. Full variable domain (missing parts from reference TRBV19 and TRBJ2-5): DGGITQSPKYLFRKEGQNVTLSCEQNLNHDAMYWYRQDPGQGLRLIYYSQIVNDFQKGDIAEGYSVSREKKESFPLTVTSAQKNPTAFYLCASSTNLLAGLEEAQYFGPGTRLLVL.

The chain carries TRBV2 and TRBJ2-7; D ambiguous. CDR3 size: 15 residues. The V gene's germline CDR1 is SNHLY and CDR2 FYNNEI. Trimming cost V 4 bases and J 3 bases, with 16 bases left between them. The CDR3 loop reads CASSGAAVGYYEQYF. The DNA of the CDR3 is TGTGCCAGCAGTGGGGCGGCCGTGGGCTACTACGAGCAGTACTTC.

Many counts were recorded for this clonotype. The chain links TRBV3-1 to TRBJ2-7; 12 bases are shared with TRBD2. Germline CDR1 LGHDT, CDR2 YNNKEL (reference sequence). V dropped 1 base and J dropped 7; count of bases not matched to a gene: 2. This CDR3 comprises 14 residues. The CDR3 nucleotides read TGTGCCAGCAGCCAAGTCCTAGCGGGAGGGGAGCAGTACTTC. Encoded protein: CASSQVLAGGEQYF.

The table lists this clonotype with a few counts. The chain links TRBV20-1 to TRBJ2-3; 9 nucleotides match TRBD2. Losses at the gene ends were 0 bases for V and 5 bases for J; bases not matched to a gene: 9. Germline-derived CDR1 and CDR2 are DFQATT and SNEGSKA (reference sequence). This CDR3 is built from 16 residues. The CDR3 nucleotides read TGCAGTGCTAGAGATCCGTCTAGCGGGAACAGAGATACGCAGTATTTT. Its protein is CSARDPSSGNRDTQYF.

The J gene is TRBJ2-5, the V gene TRBV20-1, with TRBD2 as a possible D gene (6 bases). Trimming took 5 bases from V and 4 from J, leaving 17 bases between them. This CDR3 has 14 amino acids. Germline CDR1 and CDR2: DFQATT and SNEGSKA (reference sequence). The CDR3 DNA sequence: TGCAGTGCTTACGGGAGTAGGTCGGGAGAGACCCAGTACTTC. This gives the protein CSAYGSRSGETQYF.

Regarding this clonotype: Being one base from a much bigger clone, this may be a read error. A read error is likely, as this CDR3 ends without the conserved phenylalanine or tryptophan. This chain links TRBV19 with TRBJ2-2; TRBD1 aligns across 10 bases. Germline CDR1 is LNHDA and CDR2 is SQIVND (reference sequence). J lost 5 bases, V lost 7 bases, and 7 bases had no gene match. This CDR3 comprises 15 residues. CDR3 amino acids: CASTPGQGQTGELFL. The CDR3 DNA follows: TGTGCCAGTACCCCGGGACAGGGGCAAACCGGGGAGCTGTTTCTT.

Regarding this clonotype: Since the CDR3 does not end with the conserved phenylalanine or tryptophan, this likely comes from a read error. The DNA is left out, because the CDR3 cannot be placed on it with certainty; the CDR3 is given as TCRdb lists it. The chain carries TRBV7-2 and TRBJ2-6. The CDR3 comprises 9 residues, both ends counted. Germline lookup yields CDR1 SGHTA and CDR2 FQGNSA. This chain's CDR3 is CASSFSGTS.

The chain links TRBV29-1 to TRBJ2-2, with a possible D match to TRBD2 (6 bases). The CDR3 runs 13 residues. Germline CDR1 reads SQVTM; CDR2 reads ANQGSEA. The CDR3 spells CKRGKVDTGELFF. CDR3 bases: TGCAAACGGGGGAAGGTGGACACCGGGGAGCTGTTTTTT.

This clonotype was counted ten times or more. The CDR3 reads CASSLRQDGYEQYF. CDR3 in DNA: TGCGCCAGCAGCTTGAGACAGGACGGGTACGAGCAGTACTTC. The chain links TRBV5-1 to TRBJ2-7; D is possibly TRBD1 (6 bases). V shed 1 base and J shed 4 bases, with 12 bases lying between them. CDR1 and CDR2 (germline): SGHRS, YFSETQ. There are 14 residues in the CDR3.

As to this clonotype: This may come from a read error, since a much larger clone is one base off. The chain couples TRBV6-1 to TRBJ1-1, with a tentative D call TRBD1 (6 bases). The CDR3 is made up of 14 amino acids. CDR1 and CDR2 (germline): MNHNS, SASEGT. The CDR3 sequence: CAGSGQTGHTEAFF. For the CDR3, the DNA is TGTGCCGGCAGTGGCCAGACAGGCCACACTGAAGCTTTCTTT.

The chain recombines TRBV20-1 with TRBJ2-5; no firm D call. V lost 2 bases and J lost 5, with 12 bases in between. CDR3 size: 13 residues. Germline CDR1 DFQATT, CDR2 SNEGSKA (reference sequence). The CDR3 region is CSARRGDNETQYF. The CDR3, as DNA: TGCAGTGCTAGACGTGGAGACAATGAGACCCAGTACTTC.

This chain connects TRBV10-3 to TRBJ2-2; a possible D gene is TRBD2 (6 bases). The CDR3 spans 14 residues. CDR1 and CDR2 (germline): ENHRY, SYGVKD. V was clipped by 11 bases and J by 2 bases, with 15 bases between them. CDR3 protein: CAAASARNTGELFF. CDR3 coding DNA: TGTGCCGCAGCTAGCGCTCGAAACACCGGGGAGCTGTTTTTT.

This clonotype was recorded only once. The chain joins TRBV7-9 to TRBJ1-5; D possibly corresponds to TRBD1 (6 bases). This CDR3 contains 16 residues. The V end was cut by 5 bases, the J end by 0 bases, with 14 bases between. From germline, CDR1 is SEHNR and CDR2 FQNEAQ (reference sequence). The CDR3 nucleotides are TGTGCCAGCAGCCGAGGACAGACTAATAGCAATCAGCCCCAGCATTTT. Protein: CASSRGQTNSNQPQHF.

The genes are TRBV29-1 and TRBJ2-5; 7 bases are a match to TRBD2. The CDR3 consists of 14 residues. Germline V gene lookup returns CDR1 SQVTM and CDR2 ANQGSEA. After removal of 3 bases from V and 3 bases from J, the junction contained 7 bases not matched to a gene. The CDR3 spells CSVERAGVEETQYF. CDR3 DNA: TGCAGCGTTGAGAGGGCGGGAGTGGAAGAGACCCAGTACTTC.

This clonotype showed up many times. This chain links TRBV2 with TRBJ2-5, with D possibly called TRBD1 or TRBD2 (5 bases each). Germline CDR1 SNHLY, CDR2 FYNNEI. The CDR3 loop spans 14 amino acids. Trimming cost V 1 base and J 7 bases, with 13 bases left between them. The DNA for the CDR3 is TGTGCCAGCAGTGAAGGGGACGCGGACGGGACCCAGTACTTC. It is translated as CASSEGDADGTQYF.

The chain carries TRBV7-9 and TRBJ1-1, with D possibly matching TRBD1 (5 bases). The CDR3 spans 13 residues. V was shortened by 8 bases and J by 8 bases, with 18 bases between the two germline ends. Per the germline V gene, CDR1 is SEHNR and CDR2 is FQNEAQ (reference sequence). This CDR3 is CASAQGMSTEAFF. CDR3 coding DNA: TGTGCCAGCGCGCAGGGAATGAGCACCGAAGCTTTCTTT.